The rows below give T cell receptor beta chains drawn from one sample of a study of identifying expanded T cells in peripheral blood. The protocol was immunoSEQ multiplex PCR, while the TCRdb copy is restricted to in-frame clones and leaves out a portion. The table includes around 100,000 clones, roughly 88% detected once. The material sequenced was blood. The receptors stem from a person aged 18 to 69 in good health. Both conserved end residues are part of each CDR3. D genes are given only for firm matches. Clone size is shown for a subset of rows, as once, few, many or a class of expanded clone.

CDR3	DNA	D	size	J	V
CASSSNAYSGNTIYF	TGTGCCAGCAGCTCGAATGCTTACTCTGGAAACACCATATATTTT	NA	few	TRBJ1-3	TRBV7-2
CASSPRTGQGNEKLFF	TGTGCCAGCTCACCGAGGACCGGACAGGGAAATGAAAAACTGTTTTTT	TRBD1	NA	TRBJ1-4	TRBV18
CASSLEEGYEQFF	TGTGCCAGCAGCTTAGAGGAGGGCTATGAGCAGTTCTTC	NA	NA	TRBJ2-1	TRBV7-8
CASSPGRSYTAVNEQFF	TGTGCCAGCAGCCCTGGACGGAGCTATACGGCGGTCAATGAGCAGTTCTTC	NA	NA	TRBJ2-1	TRBV5-5
CAISGAGLKTGLETQYF	TGTGCCATCAGTGGAGCTGGTCTTAAGACAGGGTTAGAGACCCAGTACTTC	TRBD1	NA	TRBJ2-5	TRBV10-3
CASSYPRSSGQGYHQPQHF	TGTGCCAGCAGTTACCCACGGTCCTCGGGACAGGGCTACCATCAGCCCCAGCATTTT	TRBD1	NA	TRBJ1-5	TRBV6-7
CASGLVRAGRDEKLFF	TGTGCTAGTGGTTTGGTACGGGCAGGAAGAGATGAAAAACTGTTTTTT	NA	NA	TRBJ1-4	TRBV12-5
CASSEGYWTGEQFF	TGTGCCAGCAGTGAAGGTTATTGGACGGGTGAGCAGTTCTTC	NA	NA	TRBJ2-1	TRBV6-1
CASRETVNSNQPQHF	TGTGCCAGCAGGGAGACAGTCAATAGCAATCAGCCCCAGCATTTT	NA	NA	TRBJ1-5	TRBV2
CASSPGHRLDNEQFF	TGTGCCAGCTCGCCGGGCCACAGACTAGACAATGAGCAGTTCTTC	NA	NA	TRBJ2-1	TRBV18
CASSGGWDGYTF	TGTGCCAGCAGTGGGGGCTGGGATGGCTACACCTTC	NA	NA	TRBJ1-2	TRBV25-1
CASSPLGTGGRNTGELFF	TGTGCCAGCAGCCCTCTCGGGACAGGGGGCCGAAACACCGGGGAGCTGTTTTTT	TRBD1	NA	TRBJ2-2	TRBV7-3
CASSLMGARVQYF	TGTGCCAGCAGCCTAATGGGGGCCCGCGTGCAGTACTTC	NA	NA	TRBJ2-7	TRBV7-2
CASSAQGVGNQPQHF	TGTGCCAGCAGTGCACAGGGGGTTGGCAATCAGCCCCAGCATTTT	TRBD1	NA	TRBJ1-5	TRBV6-1
CASSLMQDAGYYGYTF	TGTGCCAGCAGTTTAATGCAGGATGCCGGGTACTATGGCTACACCTTC	NA	once	TRBJ1-2	TRBV28
CASSQDGLGAGDTDTQYF	TGCGCCAGCAGCCAAGATGGGCTGGGGGCCGGGGACACAGATACGCAGTATTTT	NA	NA	TRBJ2-3	TRBV4-3
CASRGTGETYGYTF	TGTGCCAGTAGGGGGACAGGGGAAACCTATGGCTACACCTTC	TRBD1	NA	TRBJ1-2	TRBV19
CASSVGTSASTDTQYF	TGTGCCAGCAGCGTCGGGACTAGCGCATCCACAGATACGCAGTATTTT	TRBD2	NA	TRBJ2-3	TRBV9
CASSLFGGTGELFF	TGTGCCAGCAGCTTATTCGGGGGGACCGGGGAGCTGTTTTTT	TRBD2	NA	TRBJ2-2	TRBV7-8
CASKKGQGIVDTQYF	TGTGCCAGTAAGAAAGGACAGGGTATCGTGGATACGCAGTATTTT	TRBD1	NA	TRBJ2-3	TRBV19
CASSLAGLSYEQYF	TGTGCCAGCAGCTTAGCCGGTCTATCCTACGAGCAGTACTTC	NA	once	TRBJ2-7	TRBV7-2
CASSPGGKLFF	TGTGCCAGCAGCCCTGGGGGAAAACTGTTTTTT	NA	NA	TRBJ1-4	TRBV7-8
CASSKGSDLNTEAFF	TGTGCCAGCAGCAAAGGCAGTGATTTGAACACTGAAGCTTTCTTT	NA	NA	TRBJ1-1	TRBV21-1
CASSETTISGIYGYTF	TGCGCCAGCAGCGAAACCACCATATCAGGGATTTATGGCTACACCTTC	NA	NA	TRBJ1-2	TRBV5-1
CASSDTSGNTIYF	TGTGCCAGCAGTGACACCTCTGGAAACACCATATATTTT	NA	few	TRBJ1-3	TRBV7-9
CASSLAGLNTEAFF	TGTGCCAGCAGCTTAGCGGGCTTGAACACTGAAGCTTTCTTT	NA	NA	TRBJ1-1	TRBV7-2
CASSLAGRALDTEAFF	TGTGCCAGCAGCTTAGCAGGGAGGGCCCTGGACACTGAAGCTTTCTTT	NA	NA	TRBJ1-1	TRBV7-9
CSVDRQGAWETQYF	TGCAGCGTTGACAGACAGGGGGCCTGGGAGACCCAGTACTTC	TRBD1	NA	TRBJ2-5	TRBV29-1
CAISESTGGRSYNEQFF	TGTGCCATCAGTGAGTCGACTGGGGGGCGCTCCTACAATGAGCAGTTCTTC	NA	NA	TRBJ2-1	TRBV10-3
CASSLGRLTDTQYF	TGTGCCAGCAGCTTAGGTCGCCTAACAGATACGCAGTATTTT	NA	NA	TRBJ2-3	TRBV11-3
CASSLSSGRARNEQFF	TGCGCCAGCAGCTTATCTAGCGGGAGGGCCAGGAATGAGCAGTTCTTC	TRBD2	NA	TRBJ2-1	TRBV5-1
CATSPFEIYGYTF	TGTGCCACCTCCCCTTTTGAGATCTATGGCTACACCTTC	NA	NA	TRBJ1-2	TRBV28
CASSWGTGSNGYTF	TGTGCCAGCAGTTGGGGGACAGGGTCCAATGGCTACACCTTC	TRBD1	NA	TRBJ1-2	TRBV6-5
CSVGTISGNTIYF	TGCAGCGTCGGGACAATCTCTGGAAACACCATATATTTT	NA	NA	TRBJ1-3	TRBV29-1
CASSLSGYNSPLHF	TGTGCCAGCAGCTTATCAGGGTATAATTCACCCCTCCACTTT	NA	once	TRBJ1-6	TRBV7-2